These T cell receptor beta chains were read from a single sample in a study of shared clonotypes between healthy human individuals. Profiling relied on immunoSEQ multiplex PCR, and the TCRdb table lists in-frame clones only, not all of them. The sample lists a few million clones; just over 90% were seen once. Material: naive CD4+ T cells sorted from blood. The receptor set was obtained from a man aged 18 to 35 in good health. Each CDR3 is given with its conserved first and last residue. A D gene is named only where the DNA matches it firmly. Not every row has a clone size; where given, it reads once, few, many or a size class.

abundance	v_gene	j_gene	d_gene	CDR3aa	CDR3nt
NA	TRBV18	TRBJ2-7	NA	CASSPGGQGLSYEQYF	TGTGCCAGCTCACCAGGTGGGCAGGGTTTATCGTACGAGCAGTACTTC
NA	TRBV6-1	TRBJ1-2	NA	CASSADLGGYTF	TGTGCCAGCAGTGCGGATTTGGGTGGCTACACCTTC
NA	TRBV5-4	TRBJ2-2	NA	CASSLVQPTGELFF	TGTGCCAGCAGCTTGGTACAGCCCACCGGGGAGCTGTTTTTT
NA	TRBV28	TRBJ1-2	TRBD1	CASSLSDRVGGYTF	TGTGCCAGCAGTTTATCCGACAGGGTTGGTGGCTACACCTTC
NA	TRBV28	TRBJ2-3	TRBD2	CASSLGAGDTDTQYF	TGTGCCAGCAGTTTAGGAGCGGGGGACACAGATACGCAGTATTTT
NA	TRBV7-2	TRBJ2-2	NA	CASSSGESGELFF	TGTGCCAGCAGCTCCGGGGAATCCGGGGAGCTGTTTTTT
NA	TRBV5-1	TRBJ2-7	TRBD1	CASSVGPGTDIYEQYF	TGCGCCAGCAGCGTAGGACCCGGGACAGATATCTACGAGCAGTACTTC
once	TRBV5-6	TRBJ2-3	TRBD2	CASSLGTSGITDTQYF	TGTGCCAGCAGCTTGGGGACTAGCGGGATCACAGATACGCAGTATTTT
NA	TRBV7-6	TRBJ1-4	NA	CASSLRGPTNEKLFF	TGTGCCAGCAGCCTGCGGGGGCCAACTAATGAAAAACTGTTTTTT
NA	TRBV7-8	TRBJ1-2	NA	CASSLSRGFGGANYGYTF	TGTGCCAGCAGCTTAAGCCGGGGTTTTGGGGGAGCTAACTATGGCTACACCTTC
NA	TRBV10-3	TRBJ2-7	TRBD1	CAISEPPGQGRYEQYF	TGTGCCATCAGTGAGCCTCCGGGACAGGGAAGATACGAGCAGTACTTC
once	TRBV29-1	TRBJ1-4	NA	CSVEDRYQGNEKLFF	TGCAGCGTTGAAGATAGGTACCAGGGTAATGAAAAACTGTTTTTT
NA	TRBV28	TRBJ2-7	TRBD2	CASSSLGAGGYTKQYF	TGTGCCAGCAGTTCCCTCGGGGCGGGAGGCTATACGAAGCAGTACTTC
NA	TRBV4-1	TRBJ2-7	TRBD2	CASSRLAGPYEQYF	TGCGCCAGCAGTAGACTAGCGGGACCCTACGAGCAGTACTTC
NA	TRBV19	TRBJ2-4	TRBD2	CASSRAGAGNIQYF	TGTGCCAGTAGTAGAGCGGGGGCCGGAAACATTCAGTACTTC
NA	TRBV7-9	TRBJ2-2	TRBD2	CASSLGTSGRASGGELFF	TGTGCCAGCAGCTTAGGGACTAGCGGGAGGGCCTCCGGCGGGGAGCTGTTTTTT
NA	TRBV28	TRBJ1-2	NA	CASSLRGSGGYTF	TGTGCCAGCAGTTTGAGGGGCTCTGGTGGCTACACCTTC
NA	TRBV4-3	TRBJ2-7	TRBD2	CASSQGTSGRADEQYF	TGCGCCAGCAGCCAAGGGACTAGCGGGAGGGCCGACGAGCAGTACTTC
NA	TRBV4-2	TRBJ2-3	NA	CASSQDGGSSGTDTQYF	TGTGCCAGCAGCCAAGATGGGGGCTCTAGCGGCACAGATACGCAGTATTTT
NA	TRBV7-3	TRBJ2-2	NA	CASSSAGIANTGELFF	TGTGCCAGCAGCTCCGCAGGGATAGCGAACACCGGGGAGCTGTTTTTT
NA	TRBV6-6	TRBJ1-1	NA	CASSYGRELEAFF	TGTGCCAGCAGTTACGGGCGGGAACTTGAAGCTTTCTTT
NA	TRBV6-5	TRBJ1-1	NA	CASWTLPNGGAFF	TGTGCCAGCTGGACCCTGCCAAATGGGGGAGCTTTCTTT
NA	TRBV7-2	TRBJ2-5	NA	CASSSLGSQETQYF	TGTGCCAGCAGCTCCCTGGGCAGCCAAGAGACCCAGTACTTC
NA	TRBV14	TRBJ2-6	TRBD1	CASSPVIQGRANVLTF	TGTGCCAGCAGCCCCGTCATACAGGGGCGGGCCAACGTCCTGACTTTC
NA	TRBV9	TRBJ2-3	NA	CASRASGTDTQYF	TGTGCCAGCAGGGCTTCGGGCACAGATACGCAGTATTTT
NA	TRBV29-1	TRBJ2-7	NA	CSVEDHYEQYF	TGCAGCGTTGAAGACCACTACGAGCAGTACTTC
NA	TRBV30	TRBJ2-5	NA	CAWSVVRGRETQYF	TGTGCCTGGAGTGTAGTGAGAGGGAGGGAGACCCAGTACTTC
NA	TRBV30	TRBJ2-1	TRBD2	CAWSELAVYNEQFF	TGTGCCTGGAGTGAGCTAGCGGTTTACAATGAGCAGTTCTTC
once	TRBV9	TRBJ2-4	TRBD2	CASSPQAGGGYIQYF	TGTGCCAGCAGCCCCCAAGCTGGGGGGGGGTACATTCAGTACTTC
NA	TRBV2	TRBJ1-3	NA	CATGSSSGNTIYF	TGTGCCACTGGGTCCAGCTCTGGAAACACCATATATTTT
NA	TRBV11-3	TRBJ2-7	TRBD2	CASSSLRGRTGGVYEQYF	TGTGCCAGCAGCTCCTTACGCGGTAGGACGGGAGGGGTATACGAGCAGTACTTC
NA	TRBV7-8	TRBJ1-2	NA	CASSSERTSRSYYGYTF	TGTGCCAGCAGCTCCGAGAGGACTTCCCGGTCGTACTATGGCTACACCTTC
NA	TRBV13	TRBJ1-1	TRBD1	CASSYRGLNTEAFF	TGTGCCAGCTCTTACAGGGGGCTAAACACTGAAGCTTTCTTT
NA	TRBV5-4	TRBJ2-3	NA	CASSFVTGLSTDTQYF	TGTGCCAGCAGCTTTGTGACGGGACTTAGCACAGATACGCAGTATTTT
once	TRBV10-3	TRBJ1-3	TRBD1	CAISESGGRGPGNTIYF	TGTGCCATCAGTGAGTCAGGAGGCAGGGGGCCTGGAAACACCATATATTTT
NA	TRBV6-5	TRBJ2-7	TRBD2	CASSYSLLAGTYEQYF	TGTGCCAGCAGTTACTCGTTACTAGCGGGAACCTACGAGCAGTACTTC
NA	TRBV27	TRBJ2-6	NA	CATRRAGANVLTF	TGTGCCACTAGGAGGGCTGGGGCCAACGTCCTGACTTTC
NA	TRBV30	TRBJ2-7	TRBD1	CAWKGQGAGEQYF	TGTGCCTGGAAGGGACAGGGGGCTGGGGAGCAGTACTTC
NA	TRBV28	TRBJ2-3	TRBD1	CASSPTGGGLDTQYF	TGTGCCAGCAGCCCCACAGGGGGCGGATTAGATACGCAGTATTTT
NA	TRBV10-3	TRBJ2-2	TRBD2	CAISSGGATGELFF	TGTGCCATCAGTAGCGGGGGGGCCACCGGGGAGCTGTTTTTT
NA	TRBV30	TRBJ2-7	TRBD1	CAWSTQRQGLNF	TGTGCCTGGAGTACCCAACGACAGGGGCTAAACTTC
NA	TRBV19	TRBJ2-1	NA	CASSRGRQTGDEQFF	TGTGCCAGTAGTAGGGGAAGACAGACTGGAGATGAGCAGTTCTTC
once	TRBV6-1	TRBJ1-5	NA	CASSDGSISNQPQHF	TGTGCCAGCAGTGACGGGTCCATTAGCAATCAGCCCCAGCATTTT
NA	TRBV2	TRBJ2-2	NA	CASGQEGKGELFF	TGTGCCAGCGGGCAGGAGGGGAAGGGGGAGCTGTTTTTT
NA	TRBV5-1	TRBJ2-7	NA	CASSLQTDRSYEQYF	TGCGCCAGCAGCTTGCAAACAGATCGCTCCTACGAGCAGTACTTC
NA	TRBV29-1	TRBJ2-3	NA	CSVGADTQYF	TGCAGCGTGGGAGCAGATACGCAGTATTTT
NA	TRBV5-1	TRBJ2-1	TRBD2	CASRLAGDYNEQFF	TGCGCCAGCAGGCTAGCGGGAGACTACAATGAGCAGTTCTTC
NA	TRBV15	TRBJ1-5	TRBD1	CATSADRVYQPQHF	TGTGCCACCAGCGCTGACAGGGTCTATCAGCCCCAGCATTTT
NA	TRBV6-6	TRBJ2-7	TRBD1	CASSYSGTGGNEQYF	TGTGCCAGCAGTTACTCCGGGACAGGGGGCAACGAGCAGTACTTC
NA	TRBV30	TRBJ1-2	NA	CAWSASLLNYGYTF	TGTGCCTGGAGTGCCAGCCTTCTGAACTATGGCTACACCTTC
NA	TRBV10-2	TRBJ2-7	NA	CASSGAHEQYF	TGCGCCAGCAGTGGGGCTCACGAGCAGTACTTC
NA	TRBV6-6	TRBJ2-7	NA	CASSYRDFGEQYF	TGTGCCAGCAGTTACCGCGATTTTGGGGAGCAGTACTTC
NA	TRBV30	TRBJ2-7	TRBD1	CAWREQGAYEQYF	TGTGCCTGGAGGGAGCAGGGGGCCTACGAGCAGTACTTC